One and the same sample provided the 4 T cell receptor beta chains below, sequenced in a study of blood T cell repertoires in COVID-19. Some clones are missing from TCRdb's copy, which holds only in-frame ones; the method was immunoSEQ multiplex PCR. Of around 150,000 clones in the sample, 87% were seen once. Sequenced input: peripheral blood. The receptor set was obtained from a man aged 50 to 59 with active COVID-19.

The chain joins TRBV2 to TRBJ1-1, with TRBD1 matching 8 bases. Germline assignment: CDR1 SNHLY and CDR2 FYNNEI. The CDR3 contains 13 residues. The V gene end was trimmed by 5 bases and the J gene end by 6 bases; junction bases not matched to a gene: 5. The CDR3 here is CASSPGGRAEAFF. Written as DNA, the CDR3 is TGTGCCAGCAGTCCAGGGGGCCGAGCTGAAGCTTTCTTT.

The CDR3 nucleotides read TGTGCCAGCTCCCCCAAAGGGAGTACTGAAGCTTTCTTT. Translating it yields CASSPKGSTEAFF. This sequence joins TRBV18 and TRBJ1-1; D not resolved. The ends were cut back, 6 bases at V and 5 bases at J, with 13 bases in the middle. CDR1 is KGHSH and CDR2 is LQKENI in the germline V gene. The CDR3 consists of 13 residues.

The chain links TRBV6-2 or TRBV6-3 to TRBJ2-7, with 8 positions matching TRBD1. J lost 0 bases, V lost 2 bases, and 9 bases had no gene match. CDR1 and CDR2 (germline): MNHEY, SVGEGT. The CDR3 runs to 17 residues. CDR3 nucleotide sequence: TGTGCCAGCAGTTACCCCTCGGGACAGGCCAGCTCCTACGAGCAGTACTTC. Protein sequence: CASSYPSGQASSYEQYF.

This rearrangement joins TRBV27 to TRBJ1-6; 11 bases line up with TRBD1. V shed 10 bases, J shed 8 bases, and the junction held 4 bases outside the gene matches. This CDR3 is 13 amino acids long. Germline V CDR1 and CDR2: MNHEY, SMNVEV (reference sequence). The CDR3 loop is CATGQGAYSPLHF. The CDR3, as DNA: TGTGCCACCGGACAGGGGGCATATTCACCCCTCCACTTT.